The rows below give T cell receptor beta chains drawn from one sample of a study of blood T cells in healthy people across ages. From the 5' RACE reads, TCRdb called clonotypes with MiXCR, one entry per CDR3 protein. Among over 950,000 distinct CDR3 sequences listed, less than 45% were seen once. The specimen sequenced was blood. Every receptor here comes from a man aged 18 to 30 in good health. Both conserved end residues are part of each CDR3.

V | CDR3
TRBV2 | CASSVRGGVRSTDTQYF
TRBV7-2 | CASSQEWANIDEQFF
TRBV19 | CASSMRQTEAFF
TRBV11-1 | CASRPRPPGQPYFKTSGANVLTF
TRBV7-2 | CASSLLVEVERAFF
TRBV4-3 | CASSQDLGGSYGYTF
TRBV12-3/TRBV12-4 | CASSNRVGETQYF
TRBV4-3 | CASSQSSTEDTEAFF
TRBV6-2/TRBV6-3 | CASRRQGYSNQPQHF
TRBV29-1 | CSLGEGKNYGYTF
TRBV7-9 | CASSILPGLESEQYF
TRBV7-2 | CASSVVGTSREQYF
TRBV5-6 | CASSQLIMGYGYTF
TRBV5-1 | CASSLELAEDTQYF
TRBV27 | CASSLGGYSYGYTF
TRBV5-1 | CASSGGTGTSTDTQYF
TRBV9 | CASSVASTRNEQYF
TRBV11-1 | CARKSSGNNEQYF
TRBV7-2 | CASSSLAYDTQYF
TRBV7-2 | CASSVGRWKNIQYF
TRBV6-2/TRBV6-3 | CASRDPPGSMNTEAFF
TRBV4-2 | CASSQGSTGTSTDTQYF
TRBV6-5 | CASRPFRANQPQHF
TRBV5-6 | CASSTMGLRKETQYF
TRBV6-1 | CASSGLEGWAGSYNEQYF
TRBV12-3/TRBV12-4 | CASSAGFGDTEAFF
TRBV3-1 | CASSQGNYEAFF
TRBV3-1 | CASSQEDRAGGYTF
TRBV5-1 | CASSRQTGSGTEAFF
TRBV7-9 | CASSPPQTRSHNEQYF
TRBV7-2 | CASSLAAENQPQHF
TRBV4-1 | CASSQVGLDEQYF
TRBV28 | CASSPLATEETQYF
TRBV6-6 | CASSSTGNSNEKLFF
TRBV30 | CAWSVGQVVDGYTF
TRBV6-5 | CASSYSRGYGYTF
TRBV21-1 | CASKGRPQETQFF
TRBV7-3 | CASSPRPGASFDEQYF
TRBV9 | CASSVASLTDTQYF
TRBV20-1 | CSAPRGGETQYF
TRBV10-3 | CAISEENRRGGYTF
TRBV20-1 | CSARGTAVEDGYTF
TRBV27 | CASSWASRNTEAFF
TRBV27 | CASRPPGNTEAFF
TRBV2 | CASSEAYYSTDTQYF
TRBV28 | CASRGQRNQPQHF
TRBV6-1 | CASSSTSGGPHTQYF
TRBV10-3 | CAGRGTQGTGAFF
TRBV4-3 | CASSQVDRVADSPLHF
TRBV6-2/TRBV6-3 | CASSYSPSNLGNEQFF
TRBV6-2/TRBV6-3 | CASTIDRVTEAFF
TRBV10-3 | CAISDPRDGNIQYF
TRBV25-1 | CASSPLGGAVPDTQYF